The rows below give T cell receptor beta chains drawn from one sample of a study of T cells after yellow fever vaccination. MiXCR, run by TCRdb on the 5' RACE reads, gives a single entry per CDR3 protein. The sample contains some 29,000 distinct CDR3 sequences, more than 5% of which appear only once. The source was CD8+ T cells sorted from PBMCs, collected 10 days after the yellow fever booster vaccination. The origin of the receptors is a man younger than 45 who received the YFV17D yellow fever vaccine. CDR3s include the opening cysteine and the closing phenylalanine or tryptophan. A D gene is named only where the DNA matches it firmly. Clone sizes are given selectively: once, few, many, or a class where the clone is expanded.

J	size	D	V	DNA	CDR3
TRBJ2-7	many	NA	TRBV29-1	TGCAGCGTTGGAGTAAACTACGAGCAGTACTTC	CSVGVNYEQYF
TRBJ1-1	many	TRBD1	TRBV27	TGTGCCAGCAGCCGCGGACAGGGCACTGAAGCTTTCTTT	CASSRGQGTEAFF
TRBJ2-5	many	NA	TRBV12-3/TRBV12-4	TGTGCCAGCAGTATTCGACTAAGCGAGCAAGAGACCCAGTACTTC	CASSIRLSEQETQYF
TRBJ2-1	many	NA	TRBV3-1	TGTGCCAGCAGCCAATCACGGAACCTCCCGGAGCAGTTCTTC	CASSQSRNLPEQFF
TRBJ2-4	many	NA	TRBV27	TGTGCCAGCAACTCGGGTAACTCCAAAAACATTCAGTACTTC	CASNSGNSKNIQYF
TRBJ2-5	many	TRBD2	TRBV5-1	TGCGCCAGCAGCTTGGGAGGCGGGTTAGCGGGAGTGTACCAAGAGACCCAGTACTTC	CASSLGGGLAGVYQETQYF
TRBJ2-7	many	NA	TRBV25-1	TGTGCCAGCAGTGAATCGGGACATCCCTCCTACGAGCAGTACTTC	CASSESGHPSYEQYF
TRBJ2-1	many	TRBD2	TRBV4-2	TGTGCCAGCAGCCATGCACTAGCGGGAGGAACCAATGAGCAGTTCTTC	CASSHALAGGTNEQFF
TRBJ2-7	few	TRBD2	TRBV28	TGTGCCAGCAGTTTGACTAGCGGGTCCCACGAGCAGTACTTC	CASSLTSGSHEQYF
TRBJ2-7	many	NA	TRBV12-3/TRBV12-4	TGTGCCGTAGGACAGACCTTCTACGAGCAGTACTTC	CAVGQTFYEQYF
TRBJ2-6	many	TRBD1	TRBV6-6	TGTGCCAGCAGTTACACCCCGGGGACAGGACCCTTTGGGGCCAACGTCCTGACTTTC	CASSYTPGTGPFGANVLTF
TRBJ2-3	many	TRBD1	TRBV10-3	TGTGCCATCAGTGCCGGGACAGGGTACACAGATACGCAGTATTTT	CAISAGTGYTDTQYF
TRBJ2-7	many	TRBD2	TRBV6-5	TGTGCCAGCAGCCCGGGACTAGCGCGCGCCTACGAGCAGTACTTC	CASSPGLARAYEQYF
TRBJ2-2	many	TRBD2	TRBV7-2	TGTGCCAGCAGCGTCGGGACTAGCGGGAGGCGGCCCGGGGAGCTGTTTTTT	CASSVGTSGRRPGELFF
TRBJ2-1	many	NA	TRBV12-3/TRBV12-4	TGTGCCAGCAGTCAAAATGAGAAGCAGTTCTTC	CASSQNEKQFF
TRBJ2-5	few	TRBD1	TRBV5-8	TGTGCCAGCAGCCCGGACAGGGTGGTGAGAGAGACCCAGTACTTC	CASSPDRVVRETQYF
TRBJ2-7	many	NA	TRBV6-1	TGTGCCAGCAGCAGGGTCTGGTACGACGAGCAGTACTTC	CASSRVWYDEQYF
TRBJ1-1	many	NA	TRBV19	TGTGCCAGTAACGGGGGGAGCACTGAAGCTTTCTTT	CASNGGSTEAFF
TRBJ1-2	many	NA	TRBV18	TGTGCCAGCTCACCTGGAGGCTTTGGCTCCTATGGCTACACCTTC	CASSPGGFGSYGYTF
TRBJ2-7	NA	TRBD2	TRBV29-1	TGCAGCGTTGTTGGGGGGAGGGCCCACGAGCAGTACTTC	CSVVGGRAHEQYF
TRBJ2-5	many	NA	TRBV14	TGTGCCAGCAGCTACGCAAGGGCCGAGACCCAGTACTTC	CASSYARAETQYF